This TCR beta chain originates from a study of shared clonotypes between healthy human individuals. Trimming at V came to 3 bases and at J to 4 bases, leaving 14 bases not matched to a gene. The CDR3 contains 16 residues. Per the germline V gene, CDR1 is GTSNPN and CDR2 is SVGIG (reference sequence). Replicate sorted-subset PCRs were loaded with 150 to 250 ng DNA, roughly 33,000 T cell genomes. TCRdb's copy holds only in-frame clones and misses some; the assay was immunoSEQ multiplex PCR. The data contain millions of clones, 85% to 95% of them seen just once; the ten biggest clones take up more than 0.1%.

The origin of this receptor is a man aged 18 to 30 in good health. The chain recombines TRBV30 with TRBJ1-2, with 7 bases aligning to TRBD1. The sequenced sample was naive CD4+ T cells sorted from blood. As to subset: CD45RA+ positively selected. This chain's CDR3 is CAWSEDPTGLGYGYTF. CDR3 DNA: TGTGCCTGGAGCGAAGACCCGACAGGGTTGGGCTATGGCTACACCTTC.